This T cell receptor beta chain is from a study of Graves' ophthalmopathy and Graves' hyperthyroidism (dated by TCRdb to the late 2010s). Regarding the research as a whole: Peripheral blood samples were taken at the time of initial diagnosis, before any treatment was given. The study used signatures of the TCR beta repertoire to tell Graves' ophthalmopathy apart from Graves' hyperthyroidism and to predict which patients would progress to ophthalmopathy. In total, some 140 blood samples were TCR-sequenced: 40 to 45 ophthalmopathy, over 70 hyperthyroidism and some 17 hyperthyroidism-to-ophthalmopathy patients. To explore V-J signatures distinguishing ophthalmopathy from hyperthyroidism, a discovery set of 100 patients (about 44 ophthalmopathy, over 55 stable hyperthyroidism) was enrolled. An independent validation cohort comprised some 19 hyperthyroidism patients and 15 to 17 patients who later progressed from hyperthyroidism to ophthalmopathy. T-cell repertoires of thyroid tissue and blood were compared in more than five hyperthyroidism patients. After sampling, hyperthyroidism patients received methimazole starting at 30 mg daily, and ophthalmopathy patients received high-dose intravenous methylprednisolone.

Patients with ophthalmopathy had moderately to severely active disease, with a Clinical Activity Score of 3 or more, a NOSPECS grade of 4 or more, and a disease duration of less than 3 months. Patients with other autoimmune diseases, uncontrolled infections, pregnancy or lactation were excluded. Diagnosis was based on clinical symptoms, serum thyroxine, TRAb, thyroid ultrasound and orbital computed tomography. PBMCs were isolated from about 10 ml of fresh peripheral blood by Ficoll-Paque density gradient centrifugation. Total RNA was extracted with Trizol reagent and quality-checked on an Agilent 2100 Bioanalyzer. For repertoire sequencing, the TCR beta CDR3 regions were amplified from RNA transcripts. A first-round RT-PCR used HTBI primers with the Qiagen OneStep RT-PCR kit, followed by a second-round multiplex PCR, size selection and purification. Libraries were sequenced on an Illumina HiSeq2000 using paired-end 100 bp reads. The paper's processing steps were these. Reads were processed with SOAPnuke, discarding reads with adapters, uncalled bases, mean Phred below 15, or no exact constant-primer or identifier match. High-quality paired reads were merged with COPE v1.2.5. Each unique nucleotide sequence was defined as a clonotype, and clonotypes were aligned to IMGT TRB V, D and J references with MiTCR v1.1. Analysis was restricted to V-J combinations with a frequency above 0.0001, which covered about 99% of repertoires. A TCR clonal expansion and chaos score per V-J combination was defined as the ratio of F50 clonal expansion to chaos observed in the TCRdist matrix. Welch's t-statistics and random forest were used to reduce features to about a dozen V-J combinations, which were fed into a naive Bayes classifier. Thyroid-blood repertoire similarity was quantified with the Morisita-Horn index. Clones were called with MiXCR by TCRdb after fastp trimmed the public reads at Q25, and only in-frame beta chains were retained. Each CDR3 protein gets just one entry, which takes the most common genes and DNA from the rows behind it. It is TCRdb's table, rather than the study itself, that gives the V and J calls and clone size. The sample table records 350,000 or so distinct CDR3 sequences; about 17% of these occur just once. 10% to 15% of the sample lies in the top ten.

General study outcomes and caveats: Sample size was not statistically predetermined, and group allocation was not concealed from the investigators. Most expanded thyroid clonotypes with a frequency above 0.001 also appeared in blood, which suggests that blood repertoires may reflect the immune response in the thyroid. In validation, the model predicted ophthalmopathy progression with nearly 71% sensitivity and approximately 72% specificity; some twelve predicted patients were CT-confirmed with GO in a median of 6.5 months. In cross-validation, the 13-signature model distinguished ophthalmopathy from stable hyperthyroidism with about 89% sensitivity and 81.08% specificity, while in the test set the corresponding values were 80% and 75%.

Looking up the germline V gene yields CDR1 SGHRS and CDR2 YFSETQ. V loses 2 bases, J loses 7 bases, and the germline ends lie 15 bases apart. There are 14 amino acids in the CDR3, from cysteine to phenylalanine inclusive. The retained sequence is limited to the CDR3, 42 bases, with the frame set at the first base. This clonotype was recorded at least ten times. The specificity of this receptor is unknown. Nothing much larger sits one base from this clone, and base qualities are not available. The V gene is TRBV5-1 and the J gene is TRBJ1-1; the D gene cannot be resolved reliably. Input material: peripheral blood. This TCR was recovered from an adult man with Graves' ophthalmopathy. The CDR3: CASSFSDGGFEAFF. The DNA sequence is as follows: TGCGCCAGCAGCTTCAGTGACGGCGGGTTTGAAGCTTTCTTT. With the rest looked up from the reference TRBV5-1 and TRBJ1-1 genes rather than sequenced, the full variable domain is KAGVTQTPRYLIKTRGQQVTLSCSPISGHRSVSWYQQTPGQGLQFLFEYFSETQRNKGNFPGRFSGRQFSNSRSEMNVSTLELGDSALYLCASSFSDGGFEAFFGQGTRLTVV.